These 14 T cell receptor beta chains came from one sample sequenced in a study of shared clonotypes between healthy human individuals. Only in-frame clones appear in the TCRdb table, and some are missing; sequencing was by immunoSEQ multiplex PCR. The data contain over a million clones, roughly 96% of them singletons. Sequenced: naive CD4+ T cells sorted from blood. The sample's subset: CD45RA+ positively selected. Receptors were obtained from a man younger than 40 in good health.

This chain links TRBV5-1 with TRBJ2-1; TRBD2 aligns across 8 bases. The CDR3 has 16 amino acids. The V gene's germline CDR1 is SGHRS and CDR2 YFSETQ. The junction had 12 bases not matched to a gene; V was cut back by 4 bases and J by 6 bases. The CDR3: CASSPLGAREVNEQFF. CDR3 coding DNA: TGCGCCAGCAGCCCTTTGGGGGCGCGGGAGGTCAATGAGCAGTTCTTC.

V and J are TRBV29-1 and TRBJ2-1; 9 nucleotides agree with TRBD2. The CDR3 sequence is 15 residues long. After removal of 6 bases from V and 0 bases from J, the junction contained 6 bases not matched to a gene. Germline CDR1 SQVTM, CDR2 ANQGSEA. The CDR3, as DNA: TGCAGCGTATCCGGGCGGGGGGGCTCCTACAATGAGCAGTTCTTC. Its protein product is CSVSGRGGSYNEQFF.

The table lists this clone with a count of one. The V call is TRBV5-1, the J call TRBJ1-2, with D possibly TRBD1 on 6 matching bases. The germline CDR1 and CDR2 sequences are SGHRS and YFSETQ. V shed 4 bases and J shed 2 bases, with 15 bases lying between them. The CDR3 runs to 15 residues. The CDR3 DNA reads TGCGCCAGCAGCCCCCCGGGACACACCAACTATGGCTACACCTTC. Encoded protein: CASSPPGHTNYGYTF.

This chain uses TRBV6-5 with TRBJ2-2; D not certain. The CDR3 spans 16 residues. Trimming pared 3 bases from V and 1 base from J, leaving 12 bases between. Germline CDR1 MNHEY, CDR2 SVGAGI. The DNA of the CDR3 is TGTGCCAGCAGTTATCAGCTCCCCCGGAACACCGGGGAGCTGTTTTTT. Translation gives CASSYQLPRNTGELFF.

This sequence joins TRBV5-5 and TRBJ1-1; D not resolved. Germline assignment: CDR1 SGHKS and CDR2 YYEKEE (reference sequence). Trimming removed 1 base at V and 1 base at J, with 11 bases between. The CDR3 has 15 amino acids. The CDR3 here is CASSLIPEGNTEAFF. The CDR3 nucleotides read TGTGCCAGCAGCTTGATCCCAGAGGGGAACACTGAAGCTTTCTTT. Complete variable domain (other parts from reference TRBV5-5 and TRBJ1-1): DAGVTQSPTHLIKTRGQQVTLRCSPISGHKSVSWYQQVLGQGPQFIFQYYEKEERGRGNFPDRFSARQFPNYSSELNVNALLLGDSALYLCASSLIPEGNTEAFFGQGTRLTVV.

The genes are TRBV28 and TRBJ1-5; 10 bases agree with TRBD1. Germline V gene sequence: CDR1 MDHEN, CDR2 SYDVKM. The CDR3 sequence is 15 residues long. V lost 8 bases to trimming and J lost 6 bases; unmatched junction nucleotides: 10. The CDR3 reads CASFSGTGVAQPQHF. In DNA, the CDR3 is TGTGCCAGCTTCTCCGGGACAGGGGTCGCTCAGCCCCAGCATTTT.

The J gene is TRBJ2-2, the V gene TRBV6-1; 7 nucleotides line up with TRBD1. CDR3 length: 16 residues. Looked up from germline, CDR1 is MNHNS and CDR2 is SASEGT. V shed 2 bases, J shed 1 base, and the junction held 4 bases outside the gene matches. The CDR3 sequence: CASSELTGKNTGELFF. CDR3 bases: TGTGCCAGCAGTGAACTGACAGGGAAGAACACCGGGGAGCTGTTTTTT.

This clone was recorded once. The J gene is TRBJ2-5, the V gene TRBV14, with 7 bases identical to TRBD1. CDR1 SGHDN and CDR2 FVKESK come from the germline V gene. The CDR3 spans 16 residues. J was trimmed by 0 bases and V by 4 bases; bases with no gene match: 8. The DNA for the CDR3 is TGTGCCAGCAGCCCGAGGGGGCCCCCTTACCAAGAGACCCAGTACTTC. Its protein is CASSPRGPPYQETQYF.

J is TRBJ1-5 and V is TRBV5-1; D might be TRBD1 (6 bases). Germline CDR1 is SGHRS and CDR2 is YFSETQ. CDR3 size: 15 residues. V dropped 5 bases and J dropped 1 base, with 13 bases sitting between them. DNA of the CDR3: TGCGCCAGCAGGCGGGACACATGGAGCAATCAGCCCCAGCATTTT. It is translated as CASRRDTWSNQPQHF.

The V call is TRBV15, the J call TRBJ2-3; possible D gene TRBD1, 6 bases. The ends were cut back, 5 bases at V and 2 bases at J, with 14 bases in the middle. This CDR3 comprises 15 residues. CDR1 and CDR2 from the germline V gene are LNHNV and YYDKDF (reference sequence). The CDR3 loop is CATSHRVSTTDTQYF. For the CDR3, the DNA is TGTGCCACCAGCCACAGGGTGAGCACCACAGATACGCAGTATTTT. The whole variable domain, filled in from reference TRBV15 and TRBJ2-3, reads DAMVIQNPRYQVTQFGKPVTLSCSQTLNHNVMYWYQQKSSQAPKLLFHYYDKDFNNEADTPDNFQSRRPNTSFCFLDIRSPGLGDTAMYLCATSHRVSTTDTQYFGPGTRLTVL.

This chain uses TRBV4-1 with TRBJ2-3; TRBD2 is a possible D gene (6 bases). In germline, CDR1 is MGHRA, CDR2 YSYEKL. The CDR3 has 21 residues. V was pared by 1 base and J by 0 bases, with 26 bases between. The CDR3 sequence is CASSQAHIPPGLLSSTDTQYF. The CDR3 DNA reads TGCGCCAGCAGCCAAGCCCACATCCCACCGGGACTTCTATCTAGCACAGATACGCAGTATTTT.

CDR3 DNA sequence: TGTGCCAGCCACCCATGGGCCGGGGAGCTGTTTTTT. This encodes CASHPWAGELFF. The chain combines TRBV19 with TRBJ2-2, with D uncertain. CDR3 size: 12 residues. Trimming pared 9 bases from V and 6 bases from J, leaving 11 bases between. The germline gives CDR1 LNHDA, CDR2 SQIVND (reference sequence).

This rearrangement joins TRBV6-1 to TRBJ2-1; D call uncertain. The germline V and J ends were trimmed by 6 bases and 6 bases, with 3 bases remaining between them. The CDR3 extends over 10 amino acids. Germline CDR1 and CDR2: MNHNS and SASEGT. In DNA, the CDR3 is TGTGCCAGCAGGACCAATGAGCAGTTCTTC. Protein: CASRTNEQFF.

The V gene is TRBV15, the J gene TRBJ1-3; D not certain. The germline V and J ends were trimmed by 2 bases and 1 base, with 18 bases remaining between them. The CDR3 length is 18 residues. CDR1 and CDR2 (germline): LNHNV, YYDKDF (reference sequence). CDR3 in amino acids: CATSRQLGFGRSGNTIYF. For the CDR3, the DNA is TGTGCCACCAGCAGACAATTGGGGTTTGGAAGATCTGGAAACACCATATATTTT.